This T cell receptor (beta chain) came from a study of CD8+CD57+ T cells in acquired aplastic anemia. About the study: Across the sorted CD4+ and CD8+ cells, DNA amounts averaged roughly 3 ug.

Patients chosen for sequencing had CD8+CD57+ cells that had expanded, as shown by flow cytometry. Study observations and caveats: Patients and controls shared approximately 30 CD8+ CDR3 sequences.

V lost 1 base and J lost 5, with 9 bases in between. The CDR3 is made up of 14 amino acids. Germline V gene sequence: CDR1 MGHDK, CDR2 SYGVNS. Researchers used genomic DNA as the template to profile TCR beta VDJ and CDR3. Using its own MiXCR run on the reads, TCRdb lists one record per CDR3 protein. Of over 40,000 distinct CDR3 sequences in the sample, 63% were seen once. As for this clonotype: Its specificity is not known.

Sequenced: sorted CD4+, CD8+, or CD8+CD57+ T cells (not recorded which) from PBMCs. The genes are TRBV25-1 and TRBJ1-5, with D perhaps matching TRBD1 (6 bases). This TCR derives from a human donor with aplastic anemia. Here the CDR3 reads CASSEFGGHQPQHF. CDR3 sequence (DNA): TGTGCCAGCAGTGAATTTGGGGGGCATCAGCCCCAGCATTTT.